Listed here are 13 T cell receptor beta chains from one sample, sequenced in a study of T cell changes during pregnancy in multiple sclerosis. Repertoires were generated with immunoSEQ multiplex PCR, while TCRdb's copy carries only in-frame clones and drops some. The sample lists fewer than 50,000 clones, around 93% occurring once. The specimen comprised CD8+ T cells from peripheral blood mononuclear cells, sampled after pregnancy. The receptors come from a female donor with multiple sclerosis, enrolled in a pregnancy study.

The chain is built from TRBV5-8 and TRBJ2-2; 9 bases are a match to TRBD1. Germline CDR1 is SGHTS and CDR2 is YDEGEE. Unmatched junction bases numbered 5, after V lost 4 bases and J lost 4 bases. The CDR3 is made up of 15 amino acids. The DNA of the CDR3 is TGTGCCAGCAGCCGGGACAGGGTTGGCACCGGGGAGCTGTTTTTT. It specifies CASSRDRVGTGELFF.

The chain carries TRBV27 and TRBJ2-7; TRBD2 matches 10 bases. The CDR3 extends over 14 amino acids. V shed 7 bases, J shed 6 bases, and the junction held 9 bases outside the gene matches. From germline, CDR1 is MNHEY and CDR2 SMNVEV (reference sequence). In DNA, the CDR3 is TGTGCCAGCATCTCCTCTAGCGGGGGAGGCGAGCAGTACTTC. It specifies CASISSSGGGEQYF.

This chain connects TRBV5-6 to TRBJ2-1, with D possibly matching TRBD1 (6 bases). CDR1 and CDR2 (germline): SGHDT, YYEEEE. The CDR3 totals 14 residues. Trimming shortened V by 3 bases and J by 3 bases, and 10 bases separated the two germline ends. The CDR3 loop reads CASSSGTSYNEQFF. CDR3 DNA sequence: TGTGCCAGCAGCTCCGGGACAAGCTACAATGAGCAGTTCTTC. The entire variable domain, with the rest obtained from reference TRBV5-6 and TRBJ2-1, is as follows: DAGVTQSPTHLIKTRGQQVTLRCSPKSGHDTVSWYQQALGQGPQFIFQYYEEEERQRGNFPDRFSGHQFPNYSSELNVNALLLGDSALYLCASSSGTSYNEQFFGPGTRLTVL.

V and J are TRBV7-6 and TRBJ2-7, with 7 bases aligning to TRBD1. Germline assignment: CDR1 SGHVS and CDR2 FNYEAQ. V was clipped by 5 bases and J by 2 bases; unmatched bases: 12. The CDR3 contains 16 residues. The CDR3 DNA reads TGTGCCAGCAGCCATCTGACAGGGTCGACGGCCTACGAGCAGTACTTC. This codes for CASSHLTGSTAYEQYF.

CDR3 nucleotide sequence: TGCGCCAGCAGCTTTCCCGGGACTAGCGATGAGCAGTTCTTC. Amino acids: CASSFPGTSDEQFF. J is TRBJ2-1 and V is TRBV5-1; 10 positions match TRBD2. This CDR3 contains 14 residues. Germline V gives CDR1 SGHRS, CDR2 YFSETQ. The J segment lost 8 bases and the V segment lost 2 bases, leaving 4 bases of the junction unmatched.

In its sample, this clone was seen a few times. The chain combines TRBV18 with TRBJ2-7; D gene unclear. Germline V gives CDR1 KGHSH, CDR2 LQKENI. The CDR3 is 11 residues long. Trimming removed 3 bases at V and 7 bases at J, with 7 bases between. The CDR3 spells CASSPDEEQYF. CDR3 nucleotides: TGTGCCAGCTCACCCGATGAGGAGCAGTACTTC.

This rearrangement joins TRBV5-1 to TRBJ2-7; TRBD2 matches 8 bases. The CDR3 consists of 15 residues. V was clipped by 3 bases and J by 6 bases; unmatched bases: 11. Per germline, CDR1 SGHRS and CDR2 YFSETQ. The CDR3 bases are TGCGCCAGCAGCTCCCAGTCGGGAGGGTCGGTCGAGCAGTACTTC. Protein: CASSSQSGGSVEQYF.

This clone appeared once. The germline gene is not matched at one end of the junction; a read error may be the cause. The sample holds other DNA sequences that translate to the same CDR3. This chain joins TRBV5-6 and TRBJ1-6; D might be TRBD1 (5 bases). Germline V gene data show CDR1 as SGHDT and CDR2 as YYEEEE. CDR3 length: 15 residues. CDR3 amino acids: CASSFGTGENSPLHF. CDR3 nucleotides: TGTGCTAGCAGCTTTGGCACAGGTGAAAATTCACCCCTCCACTTT.

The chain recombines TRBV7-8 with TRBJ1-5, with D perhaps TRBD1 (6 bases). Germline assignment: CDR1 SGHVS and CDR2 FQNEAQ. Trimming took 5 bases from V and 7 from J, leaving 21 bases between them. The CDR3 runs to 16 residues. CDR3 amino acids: CASSAGRGGGRQPQHF. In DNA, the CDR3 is TGTGCCAGCAGCGCAGGCCGGGGAGGGGGTAGGCAGCCCCAGCATTTT.

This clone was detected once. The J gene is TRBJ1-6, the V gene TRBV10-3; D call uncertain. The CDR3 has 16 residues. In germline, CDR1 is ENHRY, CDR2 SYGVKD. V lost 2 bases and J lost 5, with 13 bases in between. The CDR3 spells CAISESGRDDNSPLHF. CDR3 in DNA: TGTGCCATCAGTGAGAGCGGTAGGGATGATAATTCACCCCTCCACTTT.

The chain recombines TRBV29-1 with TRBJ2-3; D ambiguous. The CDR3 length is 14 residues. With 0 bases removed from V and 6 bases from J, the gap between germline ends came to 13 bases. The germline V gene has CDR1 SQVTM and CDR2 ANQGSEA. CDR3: CSVEDEGVVDTQYF. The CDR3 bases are TGCAGCGTTGAAGATGAAGGAGTAGTGGATACGCAGTATTTT.

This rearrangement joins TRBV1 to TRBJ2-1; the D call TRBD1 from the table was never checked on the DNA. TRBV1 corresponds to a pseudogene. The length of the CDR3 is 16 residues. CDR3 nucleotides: TGCACCAGCAGCCAAGGCCCGGGACAGGGGGCGGATGAGCAGTTCTTC. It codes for CTSSQGPGQGADEQFF.

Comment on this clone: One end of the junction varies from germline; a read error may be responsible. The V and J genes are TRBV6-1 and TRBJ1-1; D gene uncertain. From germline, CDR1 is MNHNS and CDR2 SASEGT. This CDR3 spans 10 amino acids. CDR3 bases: TGTGCCAGCAGTACACTAAGGTTCCATTTT. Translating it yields CASSTLRFHF.